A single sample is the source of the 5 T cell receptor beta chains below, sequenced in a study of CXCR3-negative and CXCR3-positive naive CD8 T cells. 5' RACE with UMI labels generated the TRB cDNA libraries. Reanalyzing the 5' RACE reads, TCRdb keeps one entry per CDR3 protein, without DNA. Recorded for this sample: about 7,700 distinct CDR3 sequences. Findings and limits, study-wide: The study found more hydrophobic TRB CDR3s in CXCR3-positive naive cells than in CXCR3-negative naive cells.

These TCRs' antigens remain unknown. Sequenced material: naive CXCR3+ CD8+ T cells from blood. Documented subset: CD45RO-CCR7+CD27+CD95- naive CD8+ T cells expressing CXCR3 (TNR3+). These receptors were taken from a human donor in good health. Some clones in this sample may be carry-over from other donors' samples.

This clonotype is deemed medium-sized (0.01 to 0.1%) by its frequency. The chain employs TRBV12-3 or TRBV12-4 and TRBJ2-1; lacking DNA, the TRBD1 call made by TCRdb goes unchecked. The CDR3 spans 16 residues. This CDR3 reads CASRDLPQRERGEQFF.

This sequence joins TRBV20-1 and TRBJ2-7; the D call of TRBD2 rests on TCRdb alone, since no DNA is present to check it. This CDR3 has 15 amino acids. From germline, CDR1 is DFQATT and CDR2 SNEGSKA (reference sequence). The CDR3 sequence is CSARDTRGSSYEQYF.

The CDR3 loop is CASSDSNRAYQPQHF. The chain carries TRBV25-1 and TRBJ1-5; as DNA is missing, the TRBD1 call by TCRdb cannot be tested. The CDR3 is made up of 15 amino acids. Germline-derived CDR1 and CDR2 are MGHDK and SYGVNS. Full variable domain (outside the CDR3, taken from reference TRBV25-1 and TRBJ1-5): EADIYQTPRYLVIGTGKKITLECSQTMGHDKMYWYQQDPGMELHLIHYSYGVNSTEKGDLSSESTVSRIRTEHFPLTLESARPSHTSQYLCASSDSNRAYQPQHFGDGTRLSIL.

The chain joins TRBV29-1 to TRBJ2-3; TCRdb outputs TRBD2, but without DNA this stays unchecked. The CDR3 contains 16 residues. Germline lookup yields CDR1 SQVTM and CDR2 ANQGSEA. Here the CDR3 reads CIVASGRITSTDTQYF.

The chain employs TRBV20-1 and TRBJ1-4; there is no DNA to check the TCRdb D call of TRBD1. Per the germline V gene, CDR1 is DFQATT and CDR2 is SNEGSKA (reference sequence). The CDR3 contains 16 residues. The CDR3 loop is CSAREGQGKGDEKLFF.